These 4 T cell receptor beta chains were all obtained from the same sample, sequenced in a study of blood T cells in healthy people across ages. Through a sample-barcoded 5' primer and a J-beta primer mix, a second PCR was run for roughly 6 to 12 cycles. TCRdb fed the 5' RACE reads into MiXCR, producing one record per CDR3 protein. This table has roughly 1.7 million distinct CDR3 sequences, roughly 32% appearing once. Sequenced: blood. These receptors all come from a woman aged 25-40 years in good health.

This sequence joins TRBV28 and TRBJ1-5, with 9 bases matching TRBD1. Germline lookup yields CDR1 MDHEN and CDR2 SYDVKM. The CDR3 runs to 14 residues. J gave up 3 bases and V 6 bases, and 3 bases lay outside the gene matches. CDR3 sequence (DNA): TGTGCCAGCAGGATACAGGGGGCCAATCAGCCCCAGCATTTT. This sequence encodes CASRIQGANQPQHF. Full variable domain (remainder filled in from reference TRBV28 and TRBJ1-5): DVKVTQSSRYLVKRTGEKVFLECVQDMDHENMFWYRQDPGLGLRLIYFSYDVKMKEKGDIPEGYSVSREKKERFSLILESASTNQTSMYLCASRIQGANQPQHFGDGTRLSIL.

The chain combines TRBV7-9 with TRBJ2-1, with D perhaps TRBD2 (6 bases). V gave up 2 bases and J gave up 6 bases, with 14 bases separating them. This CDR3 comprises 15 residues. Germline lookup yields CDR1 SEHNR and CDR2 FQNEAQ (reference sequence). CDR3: CASSLTGSAANEQFF. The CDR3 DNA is TGTGCCAGCAGCTTAACCGGGAGCGCAGCCAATGAGCAGTTCTTC.

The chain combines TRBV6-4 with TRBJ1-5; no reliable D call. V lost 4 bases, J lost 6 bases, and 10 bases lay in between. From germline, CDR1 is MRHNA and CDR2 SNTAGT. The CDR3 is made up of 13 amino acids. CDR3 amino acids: CASSGGAGQPQHF. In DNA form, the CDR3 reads TGTGCCAGCAGTGGGGGAGCCGGTCAGCCCCAGCATTTT.

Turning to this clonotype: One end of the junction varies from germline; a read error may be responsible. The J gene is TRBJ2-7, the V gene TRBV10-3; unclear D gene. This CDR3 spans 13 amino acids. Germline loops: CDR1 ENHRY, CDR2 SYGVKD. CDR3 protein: CVISAQEGYEQYF. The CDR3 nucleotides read TGTGTCATCAGTGCCCAGGAAGGGTACGAGCAGTACTTC.